This TCR beta chain was identified in a study of lung T cells in sarcoidosis with Löfgren's syndrome. The CDR3 loop spans 15 amino acids. V shed 3 bases, J shed 8 bases, and the junction held 7 bases outside the gene matches. The germline V gene has CDR1 MDHEN and CDR2 SYDVKM. MiXCR, applied by TCRdb to the reads, yields one record per CDR3 protein. This table has several thousand distinct CDR3 sequences, about 21% appearing once. This clonotype came up many times. The chain links TRBV28 to TRBJ1-6, with 7 bases fitting TRBD1. The receptor's source is a human donor with sarcoidosis (Löfgren's syndrome or another form), or a control subject (not recorded which). Sequencing was carried out using CD4+ T cells from bronchoalveolar lavage fluid. The CDR3 DNA reads TGTGCCAGCAGTTTGAGAGGGGGCTCGTATTCACCCCTCCACTTT. Its translation: CASSLRGGSYSPLHF.